Listed here is a single T cell receptor (beta chain). Libraries were prepared by immunoSEQ multiplex PCR; TCRdb keeps only in-frame clonotypes and omits some of them. The sample holds 90,000 or so clones, approximately 96% seen once. CDR1 and CDR2 (germline): MGHRA, YSYEKL. The V and J ends lost 1 base and 10 bases respectively, with 14 bases between them. CDR3 length: 14 residues. This sample is part of a study of cytomegalovirus exposure and HLA in healthy donors. The chain uses TRBV4-1 and TRBJ2-1; D is possibly TRBD1 (5 bases). The sequencing sample was made of PBMCs. This sequence was found in a man younger than 35 in good health and CMV-seronegative. CDR3 sequence reads: CASSQVSGRVEQFF. CDR3 sequence (DNA): TGCGCCAGCAGCCAAGTTTCGGGCAGGGTGGAGCAGTTCTTC.